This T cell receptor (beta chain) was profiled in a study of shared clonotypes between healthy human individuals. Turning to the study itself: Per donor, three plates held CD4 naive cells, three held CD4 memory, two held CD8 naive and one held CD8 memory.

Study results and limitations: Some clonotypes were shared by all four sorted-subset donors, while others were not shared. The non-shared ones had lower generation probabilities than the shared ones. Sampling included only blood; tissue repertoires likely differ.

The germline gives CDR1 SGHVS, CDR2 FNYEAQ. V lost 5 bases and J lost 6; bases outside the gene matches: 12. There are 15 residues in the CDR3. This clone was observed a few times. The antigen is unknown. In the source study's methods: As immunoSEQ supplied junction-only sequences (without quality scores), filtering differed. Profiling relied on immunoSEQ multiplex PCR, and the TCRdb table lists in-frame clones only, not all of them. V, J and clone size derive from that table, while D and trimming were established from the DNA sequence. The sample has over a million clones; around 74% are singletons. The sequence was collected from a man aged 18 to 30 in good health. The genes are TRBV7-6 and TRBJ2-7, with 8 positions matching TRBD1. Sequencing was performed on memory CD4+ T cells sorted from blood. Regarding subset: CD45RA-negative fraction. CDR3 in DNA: TGTGCCAGCAGCCCAACTTCAGGGGGCGTCGGCGAGCAGTACTTC. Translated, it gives CASSPTSGGVGEQYF.